Sequencing of this T cell receptor (beta chain) was carried out in a study of blood T cells in healthy people across ages. The authors ran a second PCR of roughly 6 to 12 cycles using a sample-barcoded 5' primer and a J-beta primer mix. Using its own MiXCR run on the 5' RACE reads, TCRdb lists one record per CDR3 protein. This sample has 920,000 or so distinct CDR3 sequences, with 40% to 55% found just once. PBMCs, at least 7 million per sample, were isolated. Per individual sample, total RNA of at least 5 micrograms was extracted. This clonotype was observed a few times. What it binds is not known. CDR3 length equals 15 residues. V was shortened by 5 bases and J by 2 bases, with 19 bases between the two germline ends. CDR1 is DFQATT, CDR2 SNEGSKA, per germline (reference sequence). Findings and limits, study-wide: A greater number of naive CD4+ cells and higher diversity distinguished long-lived donors from aged donors. In these data, TCR beta diversity tracked strongly with naive T cell percentage.

The clonotype originates from a woman aged 60-75 years in good health. The sample comprised blood. The J gene is TRBJ2-7, the V gene TRBV20-1, with D perhaps TRBD1 or TRBD2 (5 bases each). The CDR3 spells CSAGADGAVPYEQYF. DNA for the CDR3: TGCAGTGCTGGGGCGGACGGGGCCGTCCCCTACGAGCAGTACTTC.